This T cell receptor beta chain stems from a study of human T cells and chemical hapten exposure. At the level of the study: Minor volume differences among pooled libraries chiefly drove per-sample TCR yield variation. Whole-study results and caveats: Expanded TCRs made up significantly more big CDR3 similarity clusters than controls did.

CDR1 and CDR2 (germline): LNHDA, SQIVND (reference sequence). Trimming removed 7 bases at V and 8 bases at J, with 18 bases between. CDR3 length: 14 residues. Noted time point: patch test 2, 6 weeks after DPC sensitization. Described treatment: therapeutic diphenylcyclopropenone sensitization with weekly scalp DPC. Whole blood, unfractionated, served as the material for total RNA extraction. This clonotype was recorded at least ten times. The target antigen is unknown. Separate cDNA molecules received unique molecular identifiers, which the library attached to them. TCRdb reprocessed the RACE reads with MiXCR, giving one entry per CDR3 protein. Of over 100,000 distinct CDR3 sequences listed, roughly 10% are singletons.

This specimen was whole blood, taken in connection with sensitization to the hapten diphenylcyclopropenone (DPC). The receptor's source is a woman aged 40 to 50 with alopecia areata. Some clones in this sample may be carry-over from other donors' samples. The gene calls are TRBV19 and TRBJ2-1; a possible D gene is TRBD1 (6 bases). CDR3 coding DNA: TGTGCCAGTACACTTCAGGGGCGCCTGGATGAGCAGTTCTTC. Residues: CASTLQGRLDEQFF.